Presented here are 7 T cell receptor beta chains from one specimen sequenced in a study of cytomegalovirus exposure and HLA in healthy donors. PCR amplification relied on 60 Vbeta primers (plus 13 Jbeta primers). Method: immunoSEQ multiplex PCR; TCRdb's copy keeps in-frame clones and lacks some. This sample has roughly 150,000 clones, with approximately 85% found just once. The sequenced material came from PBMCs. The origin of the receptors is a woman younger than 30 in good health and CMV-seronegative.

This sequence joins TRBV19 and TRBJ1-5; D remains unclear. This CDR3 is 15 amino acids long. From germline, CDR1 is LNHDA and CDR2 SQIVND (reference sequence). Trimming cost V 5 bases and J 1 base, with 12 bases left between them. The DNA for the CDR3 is TGTGCCAGTAGTGGCCGGGTGAGAAGCAATCAGCCCCAGCATTTT. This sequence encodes CASSGRVRSNQPQHF.

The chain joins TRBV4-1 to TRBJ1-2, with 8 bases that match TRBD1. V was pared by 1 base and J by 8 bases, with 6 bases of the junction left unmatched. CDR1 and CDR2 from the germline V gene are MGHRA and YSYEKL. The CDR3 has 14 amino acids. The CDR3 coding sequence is TGCGCCAGCAGCCAAGCTGGACAGGGTAGCGGCTACACCTTC. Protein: CASSQAGQGSGYTF.

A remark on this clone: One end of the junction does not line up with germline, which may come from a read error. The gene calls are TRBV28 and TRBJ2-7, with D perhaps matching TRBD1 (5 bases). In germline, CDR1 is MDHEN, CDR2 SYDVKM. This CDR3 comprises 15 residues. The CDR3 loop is CANSVPQGQTYEQYF. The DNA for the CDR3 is TGTGCCAACAGTGTCCCCCAAGGACAAACCTACGAGCAGTACTTC.

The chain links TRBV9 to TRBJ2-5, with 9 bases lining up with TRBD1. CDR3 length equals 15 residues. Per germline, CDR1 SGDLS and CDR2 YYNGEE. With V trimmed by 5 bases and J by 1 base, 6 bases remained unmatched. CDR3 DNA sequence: TGTGCCAGCAGAGATATACAGGGGGCCCAAGAGACCCAGTACTTC. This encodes CASRDIQGAQETQYF.

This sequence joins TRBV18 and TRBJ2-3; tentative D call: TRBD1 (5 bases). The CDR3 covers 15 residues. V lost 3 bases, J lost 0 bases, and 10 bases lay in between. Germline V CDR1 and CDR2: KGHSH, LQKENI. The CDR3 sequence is CASSPVYRSTDTQYF. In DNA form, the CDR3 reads TGTGCCAGCTCACCTGTTTACAGGAGCACAGATACGCAGTATTTT.

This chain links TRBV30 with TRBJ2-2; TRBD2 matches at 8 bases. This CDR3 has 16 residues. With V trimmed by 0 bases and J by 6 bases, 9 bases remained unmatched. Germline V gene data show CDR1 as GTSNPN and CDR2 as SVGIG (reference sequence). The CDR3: CAWSVHLAGRAGELFF. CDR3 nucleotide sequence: TGTGCCTGGAGTGTACACTTAGCGGGAAGGGCCGGGGAGCTGTTTTTT.

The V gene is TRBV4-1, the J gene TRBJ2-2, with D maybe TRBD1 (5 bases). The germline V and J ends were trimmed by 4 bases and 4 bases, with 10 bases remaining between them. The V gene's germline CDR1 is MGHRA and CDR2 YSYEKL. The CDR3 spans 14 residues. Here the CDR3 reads CASSRGRATGELFF. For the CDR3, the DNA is TGCGCCAGCAGCCGGGGCAGGGCCACCGGGGAGCTGTTTTTT.